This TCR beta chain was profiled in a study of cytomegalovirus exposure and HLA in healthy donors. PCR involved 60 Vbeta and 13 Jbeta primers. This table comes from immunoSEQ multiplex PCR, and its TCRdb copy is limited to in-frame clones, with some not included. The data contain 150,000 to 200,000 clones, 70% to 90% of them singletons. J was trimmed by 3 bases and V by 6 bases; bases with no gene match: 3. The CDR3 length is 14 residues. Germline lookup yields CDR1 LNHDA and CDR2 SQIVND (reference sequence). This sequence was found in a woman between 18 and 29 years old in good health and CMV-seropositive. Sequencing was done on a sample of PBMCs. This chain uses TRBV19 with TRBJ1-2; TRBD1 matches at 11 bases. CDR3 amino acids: CASRDRGQDYGYTF. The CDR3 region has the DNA TGTGCCAGTAGGGACAGGGGGCAGGACTATGGCTACACCTTC. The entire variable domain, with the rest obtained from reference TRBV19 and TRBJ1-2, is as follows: DGGITQSPKYLFRKEGQNVTLSCEQNLNHDAMYWYRQDPGQGLRLIYYSQIVNDFQKGDIAEGYSVSREKKESFPLTVTSAQKNPTAFYLCASRDRGQDYGYTFGSGTRLTVV.